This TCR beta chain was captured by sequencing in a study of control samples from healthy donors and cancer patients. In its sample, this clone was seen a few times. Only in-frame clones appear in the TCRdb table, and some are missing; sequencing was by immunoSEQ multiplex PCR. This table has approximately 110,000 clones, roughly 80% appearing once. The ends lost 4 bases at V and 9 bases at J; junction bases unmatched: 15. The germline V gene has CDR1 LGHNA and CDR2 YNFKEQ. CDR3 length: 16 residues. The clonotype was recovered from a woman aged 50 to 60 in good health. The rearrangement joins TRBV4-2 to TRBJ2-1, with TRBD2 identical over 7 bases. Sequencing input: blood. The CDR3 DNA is TGTGCCAGCAGCCGGTCCCTAGGGACTAAAGGACCTGAGCAGTTCTTC. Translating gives CASSRSLGTKGPEQFF.